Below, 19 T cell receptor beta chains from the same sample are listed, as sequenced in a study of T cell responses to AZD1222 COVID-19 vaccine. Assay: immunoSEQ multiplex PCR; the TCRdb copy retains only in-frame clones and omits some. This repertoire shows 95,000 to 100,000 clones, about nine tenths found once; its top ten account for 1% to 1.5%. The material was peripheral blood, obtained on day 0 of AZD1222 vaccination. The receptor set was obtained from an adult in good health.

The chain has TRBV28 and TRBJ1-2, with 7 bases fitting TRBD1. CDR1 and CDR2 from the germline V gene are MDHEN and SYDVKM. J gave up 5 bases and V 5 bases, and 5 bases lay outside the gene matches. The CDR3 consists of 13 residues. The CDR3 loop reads CASSLGQPYGYTF. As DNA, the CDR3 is TGTGCCAGCAGTCTGGGACAGCCATATGGCTACACCTTC.

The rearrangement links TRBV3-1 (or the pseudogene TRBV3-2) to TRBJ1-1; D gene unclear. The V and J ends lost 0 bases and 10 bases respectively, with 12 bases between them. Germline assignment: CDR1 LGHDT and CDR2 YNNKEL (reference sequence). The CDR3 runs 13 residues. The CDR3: CASSQDVSALAFF. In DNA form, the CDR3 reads TGTGCCAGCAGCCAAGATGTGTCGGCTCTAGCTTTCTTT.

Written as DNA, the CDR3 is TGTGCCAGTAGTAATTTAAACAGGGGCGGCAATCAGCCCCAGCATTTT. Translating gives CASSNLNRGGNQPQHF. V is TRBV19 and J is TRBJ1-5; TRBD1 aligns across 7 bases. The V gene's germline CDR1 is LNHDA and CDR2 SQIVND (reference sequence). The CDR3 has 16 residues. Unmatched junction bases numbered 8, after V lost 4 bases and J lost 2 bases.

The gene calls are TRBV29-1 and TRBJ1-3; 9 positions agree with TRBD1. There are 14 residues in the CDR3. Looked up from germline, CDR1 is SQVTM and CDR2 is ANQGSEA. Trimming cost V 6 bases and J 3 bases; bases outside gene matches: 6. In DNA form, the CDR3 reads TGCAGCGTGTGGACAGGGGAGGTTGGAAACACCATATATTTT. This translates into CSVWTGEVGNTIYF.

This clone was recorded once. This CDR3 is CASSPPRDGVAFF. The CDR3 DNA reads as TGTGCCAGCAGTCCGCCCCGGGACGGGGTAGCTTTCTTT. The chain combines TRBV7-9 with TRBJ1-1, with D tentatively TRBD1 (5 bases). The CDR3 sequence is 13 residues long. Germline V gene lookup returns CDR1 SEHNR and CDR2 FQNEAQ (reference sequence). V shed 6 bases and J shed 10 bases, with 18 bases lying between them.

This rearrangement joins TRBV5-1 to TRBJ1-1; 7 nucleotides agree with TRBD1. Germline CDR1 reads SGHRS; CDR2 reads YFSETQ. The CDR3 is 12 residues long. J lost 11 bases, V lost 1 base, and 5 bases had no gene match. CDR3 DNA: TGCGCCAGCAGCTTGCAGGGGGAAGGGGCTTTCTTT. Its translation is CASSLQGEGAFF.

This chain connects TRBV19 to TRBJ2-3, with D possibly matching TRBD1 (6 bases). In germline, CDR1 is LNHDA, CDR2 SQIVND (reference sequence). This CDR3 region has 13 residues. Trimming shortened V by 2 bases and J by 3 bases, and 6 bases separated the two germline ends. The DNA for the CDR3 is TGTGCCAGTAGTATAACAGGGACAGATACGCAGTATTTT. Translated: CASSITGTDTQYF.

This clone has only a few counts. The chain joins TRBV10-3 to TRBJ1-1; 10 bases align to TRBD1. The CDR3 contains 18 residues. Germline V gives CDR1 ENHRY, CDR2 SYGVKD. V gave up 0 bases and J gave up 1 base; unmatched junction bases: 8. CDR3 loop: CAISESNGTGVGNTEAFF. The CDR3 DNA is TGTGCCATCAGTGAGTCTAATGGGACAGGGGTTGGGAACACTGAAGCTTTCTTT.

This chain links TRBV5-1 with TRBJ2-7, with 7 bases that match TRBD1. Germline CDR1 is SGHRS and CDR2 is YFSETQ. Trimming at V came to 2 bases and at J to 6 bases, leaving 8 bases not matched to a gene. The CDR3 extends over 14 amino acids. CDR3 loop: CASSFKTRDSEQYF. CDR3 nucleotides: TGCGCCAGCAGCTTCAAGACACGGGACAGCGAGCAGTACTTC.

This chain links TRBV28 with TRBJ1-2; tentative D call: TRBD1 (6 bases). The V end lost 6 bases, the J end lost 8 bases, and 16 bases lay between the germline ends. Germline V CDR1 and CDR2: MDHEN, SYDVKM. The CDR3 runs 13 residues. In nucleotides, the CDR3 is TGTGCCAGCAGCCTACAGGGACGTCACGGCTACACCTTC. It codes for CASSLQGRHGYTF.

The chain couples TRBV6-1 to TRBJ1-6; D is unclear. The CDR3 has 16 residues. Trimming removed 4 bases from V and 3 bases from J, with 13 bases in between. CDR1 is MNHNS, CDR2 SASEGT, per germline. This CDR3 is CASSGTDIRYNSPLHF. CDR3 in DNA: TGTGCCAGCAGTGGGACTGATATCCGCTATAATTCACCCCTCCACTTT.

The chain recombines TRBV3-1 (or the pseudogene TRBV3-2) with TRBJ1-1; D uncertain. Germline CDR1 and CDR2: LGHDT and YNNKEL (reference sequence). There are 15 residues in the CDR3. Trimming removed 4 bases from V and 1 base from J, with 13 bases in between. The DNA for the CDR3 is TGTGCCAGCAGCCCTAGACCTTGGGCGAACACTGAAGCTTTCTTT. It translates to CASSPRPWANTEAFF.

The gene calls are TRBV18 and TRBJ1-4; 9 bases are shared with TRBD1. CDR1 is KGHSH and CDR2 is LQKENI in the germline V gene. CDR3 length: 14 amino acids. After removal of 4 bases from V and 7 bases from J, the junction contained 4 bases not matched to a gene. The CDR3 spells CASSLGQGIEKLFF. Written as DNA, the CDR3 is TGTGCCAGCTCACTGGGACAGGGCATTGAAAAACTGTTTTTT. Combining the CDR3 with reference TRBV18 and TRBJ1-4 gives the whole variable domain NAGVMQNPRHLVRRRGQEARLRCSPMKGHSHVYWYRQLPEEGLKFMVYLQKENIIDESGMPKERFSAEFPKEGPSILRIQQVVRGDSAAYFCASSLGQGIEKLFFGSGTQLSVL.

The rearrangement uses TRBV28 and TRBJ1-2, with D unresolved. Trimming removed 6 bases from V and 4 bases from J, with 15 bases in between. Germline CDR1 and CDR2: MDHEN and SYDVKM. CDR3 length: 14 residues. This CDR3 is CASSFHSGSYGYTF. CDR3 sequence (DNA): TGTGCCAGCAGCTTTCATTCGGGGAGCTATGGCTACACCTTC.

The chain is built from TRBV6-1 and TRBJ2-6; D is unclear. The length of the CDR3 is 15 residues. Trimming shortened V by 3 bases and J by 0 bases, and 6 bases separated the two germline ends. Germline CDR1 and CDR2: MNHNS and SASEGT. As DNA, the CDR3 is TGTGCCAGCAGTGATTATGACTCTGGGGCCAACGTCCTGACTTTC. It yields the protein CASSDYDSGANVLTF.

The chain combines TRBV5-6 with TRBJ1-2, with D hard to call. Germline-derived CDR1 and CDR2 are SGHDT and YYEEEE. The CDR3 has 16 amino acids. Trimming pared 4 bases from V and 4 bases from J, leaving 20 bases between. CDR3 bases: TGTGCCAGCAGCGGCCGGGGAACAGTTTATCCCTATGGCTACACCTTC. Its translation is CASSGRGTVYPYGYTF.

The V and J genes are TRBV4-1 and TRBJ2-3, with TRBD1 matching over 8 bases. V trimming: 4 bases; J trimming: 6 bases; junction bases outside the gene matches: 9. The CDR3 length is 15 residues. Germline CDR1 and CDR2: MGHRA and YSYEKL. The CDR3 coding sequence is TGCGCCAGCAGCCGGGGGGCAGGGGGCGGGGATACGCAGTATTTT. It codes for CASSRGAGGGDTQYF.

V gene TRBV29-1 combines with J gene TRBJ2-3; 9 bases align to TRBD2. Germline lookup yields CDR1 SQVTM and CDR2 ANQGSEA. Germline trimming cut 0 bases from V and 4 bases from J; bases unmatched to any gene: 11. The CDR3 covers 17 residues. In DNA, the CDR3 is TGCAGCGTTGAAGATTCTGGGACTAGCATCACCGCAGATACGCAGTATTTT. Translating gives CSVEDSGTSITADTQYF.

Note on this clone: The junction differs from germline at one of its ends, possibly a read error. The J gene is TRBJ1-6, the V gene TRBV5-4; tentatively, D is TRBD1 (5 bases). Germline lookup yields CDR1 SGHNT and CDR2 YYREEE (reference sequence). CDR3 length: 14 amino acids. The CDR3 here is CASSLEGRGVTLRF. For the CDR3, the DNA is TGTGCCAGCAGCTTGGAGGGGCGAGGGGTTACCCTCCGCTTT.